One sample yielded the 16 T cell receptor beta chains listed below, sequenced in a study of T cell repertoires in cytomegalovirus infection. TCRdb recomputed calls from the reads with MiXCR, one row per CDR3 protein. The table records more than 500,000 distinct CDR3 sequences, approximately 16% of them present only once. Sequenced input: CD8+ T cells from PBMCs. These receptors came from a human donor in good health (CMV status not recorded). Some clones in this sample may be carry-over from other donors' samples.

This clonotype occurred once. This could be a read error, since a much larger clone is one nucleotide away. The chain links TRBV6-8 to TRBJ2-7, with a weak D call TRBD1 (6 bases). Germline lookup yields CDR1 MNHGY and CDR2 SAAAGT. This CDR3 has 14 amino acids. The CDR3 sequence: CTSSYSSGAWEQYF. CDR3 nucleotide sequence: TGTACCAGCAGTTACTCGTCAGGGGCCTGGGAGCAGTACTTC.

This chain connects TRBV13 to TRBJ2-5; 8 bases are a match to TRBD1. V lost 5 bases and J lost 5; bases outside the gene matches: 13. The length of the CDR3 is 16 residues. CDR1 and CDR2 (germline): PRHDT, FYEKMQ (reference sequence). CDR3 protein: CASSRRQGSTEETQYF. The CDR3, as DNA: TGTGCCAGCAGCCGACGACAGGGGTCAACCGAGGAGACCCAGTACTTC.

The chain is built from TRBV19 and TRBJ2-3; D unresolved. The CDR3 consists of 12 residues. V shed 5 bases and J shed 6 bases, with 9 bases lying between them. Germline CDR1 and CDR2: LNHDA and SQIVND (reference sequence). The CDR3 loop reads CASSSWMDTQYF. CDR3 in DNA: TGTGCCAGTAGTTCGTGGATGGATACGCAGTATTTT.

This clonotype was detected only a few times. The CDR3 DNA is TGTGCCAGCAGTGAAAGGCAGATCTCTGGAAACACCATATATTTT. Amino acid sequence: CASSERQISGNTIYF. V is TRBV2 and J is TRBJ1-3; no clear D gene. The V end was cut by 2 bases, the J end by 0 bases, with 8 bases between. CDR1 SNHLY and CDR2 FYNNEI come from the germline V gene. This CDR3 region has 15 residues.

The chain couples TRBV19 to TRBJ1-2; D call uncertain. V dropped 9 bases and J dropped 6 bases, with 14 bases sitting between them. The CDR3 runs to 12 residues. The germline V gene encodes CDR1 LNHDA and CDR2 SQIVND (reference sequence). The CDR3 here is CASRPRGNGYTF. The DNA for the CDR3 is TGTGCCAGCCGACCTCGCGGAAATGGCTACACCTTC.

As regards this clonotype: A much larger clone differs from this one at a single base, so this may be a read error. The chain couples TRBV7-6 to TRBJ2-1; possible D gene TRBD1, 6 bases. This CDR3 region has 13 residues. V was trimmed by 3 bases and J by 8 bases, leaving 11 bases between them. CDR1 and CDR2 (germline): SGHVS, FNYEAQ. DNA of the CDR3: TGTGCCAGCAGCTTCAGGGGAATCGATGAGCAGTTCTTC. This sequence encodes CASSFRGIDEQFF.

The chain is built from TRBV29-1 and TRBJ1-2, with D possibly being TRBD1 (5 bases). V was shortened by 5 bases and J by 7 bases, with 17 bases between the two germline ends. Per germline, CDR1 SQVTM and CDR2 ANQGSEA. The CDR3 totals 13 residues. CDR3 nucleotides: TGCAGCGTTCTTGCACGGGGGTTGGGTGGCTACACCTTC. Its translation: CSVLARGLGGYTF.

This clonotype has only a few counts. This chain connects TRBV3-1 to TRBJ1-1, with TRBD1 matching 7 bases. The V gene's germline CDR1 is LGHDT and CDR2 YNNKEL (reference sequence). This CDR3 region has 19 residues. Trimming took 3 bases from V and 4 from J; bases not matched to a gene: 20. As DNA, the CDR3 is TGTGCCAGCAGCCACGCAACCTTCAGGGGGAATGGTAGGGGCACTGAAGCTTTCTTT. Translating gives CASSHATFRGNGRGTEAFF. The full variable domain, in which reference TRBV3-1 and TRBJ1-1 provide the parts outside the CDR3, is DTAVSQTPKYLVTQMGNDKSIKCEQNLGHDTMYWYKQDSKKFLKIMFSYNNKELIINETVPNRFSPKSPDKAHLNLHINSLELGDSAVYFCASSHATFRGNGRGTEAFFGQGTRLTVV.

This clonotype was counted only a few times. J is TRBJ2-2 and V is TRBV5-1; no clear D. Germline V gene lookup returns CDR1 SGHRS and CDR2 YFSETQ. This CDR3 has 14 amino acids. V was pared by 1 base and J by 2 bases, with 6 bases between. Here the CDR3 DNA reads TGCGCCAGCAGCTTGCCACTTAACACCGGGGAGCTGTTTTTT. It specifies CASSLPLNTGELFF.

This clonotype was detected ten times or more. This chain joins TRBV7-9 and TRBJ2-1, with D perhaps matching TRBD1 (5 bases). Germline assignment: CDR1 SEHNR and CDR2 FQNEAQ (reference sequence). Deletions cut 7 bases from V and 4 bases from J, with 20 bases between. The CDR3 has 16 residues. In nucleotides, the CDR3 is TGTGCCAGCATCCCCACTGCAGGACACCCTTACAATGAGCAGTTCTTC. This translates into CASIPTAGHPYNEQFF.

This chain links TRBV28 with TRBJ2-1; TRBD2 matches 7 bases. Germline V CDR1 and CDR2: MDHEN, SYDVKM. The V and J ends lost 0 bases and 6 bases, in that order; junction bases with no gene match: 11. The CDR3 extends over 17 amino acids. Written as DNA, the CDR3 is TGTGCCAGCAGTTTATGGTCGGGTGCGGGAGCCTCCAATGAGCAGTTCTTC. Amino acids: CASSLWSGAGASNEQFF.

This chain uses TRBV5-4 with TRBJ2-2, with D unresolved. The V end lost 4 bases, the J end lost 7 bases, and 23 bases lay between the germline ends. This CDR3 has 17 residues. Germline loops: CDR1 SGHNT, CDR2 YYREEE (reference sequence). CDR3: CASSPSPGAGPNGELFF. CDR3 in DNA: TGTGCCAGCAGCCCATCCCCTGGAGCTGGGCCCAACGGGGAGCTGTTTTTT.

This clonotype was counted many times. J is TRBJ1-1 and V is TRBV7-3, with 7 positions matching TRBD1. The CDR3 is 14 amino acids. Germline CDR1 SGHTA, CDR2 FQGTGA. V shed 5 bases, J shed 4 bases, and the junction held 7 bases outside the gene matches. The CDR3 DNA is TGTGCCAGCAGCAGGGACAGCTCAATCACTGAAGCTTTCTTT. It encodes CASSRDSSITEAFF.

The chain combines TRBV2 with TRBJ2-1, with TRBD2 identical over 9 bases. The CDR3 length is 14 residues. Unmatched junction bases numbered 9, after V lost 8 bases and J lost 7 bases. Per the germline V gene, CDR1 is SNHLY and CDR2 is FYNNEI. The CDR3 nucleotides read TGTGCCAGCCTTCTGAGCGGGAGGCGAAATGAGCAGTTCTTC. Translated, it gives CASLLSGRRNEQFF.

This clonotype was seen only a few times. A read error may produce the germline difference seen at one junction end. The chain joins TRBV7-6 to TRBJ2-6; D might be TRBD1 (7 bases). There are 17 residues in the CDR3. CDR1 is SGHVS and CDR2 is FNYEAQ in the germline V gene. The chain's CDR3 is CVSSRGTALSGANVLTF. CDR3 sequence (DNA): TGTGTCAGCAGCCGCGGGACAGCCCTCTCTGGGGCCAACGTCCTGACTTTC. The variable domain in full, completed from reference TRBV7-6 and TRBJ2-6, reads GAGVSQSPRYKVTKRGQDVALRCDPISGHVSLYWYRQALGQGPEFLTYFNYEAQQDKSGLPNDRFSAERPEGSISTLTIQRTEQRDSAMYRCVSSRGTALSGANVLTFGAGSRLTVL.

This clonotype was detected many times. J is TRBJ2-6 and V is TRBV27; D call uncertain. This CDR3 is 18 amino acids long. Trimming cost V 0 bases and J 0 bases, with 12 bases left between them. The V gene's germline CDR1 is MNHEY and CDR2 SMNVEV (reference sequence). This CDR3 reads CASSLSKAVYSGANVLTF. The CDR3 coding sequence is TGTGCCAGCAGTTTATCGAAGGCGGTCTACTCTGGGGCCAACGTCCTGACTTTC. The whole variable domain, remainder taken from reference TRBV27 and TRBJ2-6, is EAQVTQNPRYLITVTGKKLTVTCSQNMNHEYMSWYRQDPGLGLRQIYYSMNVEVTDKGDVPEGYKVSRKEKRNFPLILESPSPNQTSLYFCASSLSKAVYSGANVLTFGAGSRLTVL.